A single sample is the source of the 29 T cell receptor beta chains below, sequenced in a study of blood T cell repertoires in COVID-19. Assay: immunoSEQ multiplex PCR; the TCRdb copy retains only in-frame clones and omits some. This sample yields 150,000 to 250,000 clones, of which approximately 80% are seen a single time; 12% belongs to the top ten. Sequenced: PBMCs or T cells enriched from blood (not recorded which). Receptors originate from a middle-aged man who had recovered from COVID-19.

In DNA form, the CDR3 reads TGTGCCAGCAGCCTACAGACAGGGACCACTGAAGCTTTCTTT. Protein product: CASSLQTGTTEAFF. The V call is TRBV11-2, the J call TRBJ1-1; 7 nucleotides line up with TRBD1. CDR3 size: 14 residues. Germline CDR1 is SGHAT and CDR2 is FQNNGV. Trimming removed 5 bases from V and 4 bases from J; junction bases left unmatched: 7. The whole variable domain, remainder taken from reference TRBV11-2 and TRBJ1-1, is EAGVAQSPRYKIIEKRQSVAFWCNPISGHATLYWYQQILGQGPKLLIQFQNNGVVDDSQLPKDRFSAERLKGVDSTLKIQPAKLEDSAVYLCASSLQTGTTEAFFGQGTRLTVV.

The J gene is TRBJ1-2, the V gene TRBV4-1; the D gene is possibly TRBD1 (6 bases). V lost 2 bases, J lost 7 bases, and 11 bases lay in between. The CDR3 totals 13 residues. Germline CDR1 MGHRA, CDR2 YSYEKL. The CDR3 bases are TGCGCCAGCAGCCAAACACGGGGGGCTGGCTACACCTTC. Translation gives CASSQTRGAGYTF.

V gene TRBV7-2 combines with J gene TRBJ2-1; 8 positions agree with TRBD1. J was trimmed by 3 bases and V by 3 bases; bases with no gene match: 4. The germline V gene has CDR1 SGHTA and CDR2 FQGNSA. The CDR3 length is 15 residues. CDR3 protein: CASSLEQGGYNEQFF. DNA of the CDR3: TGTGCCAGCAGCTTGGAACAGGGGGGCTACAATGAGCAGTTCTTC.

The sample holds a few counts of this clone. The chain links TRBV29-1 to TRBJ1-1; D possibly corresponds to TRBD1 (5 bases). From germline, CDR1 is SQVTM and CDR2 ANQGSEA. CDR3 length equals 13 residues. V was cut by 7 bases and J by 3 bases, with 15 bases left in between. In DNA, the CDR3 is TGCAGCGGGGGGAAGGGAGAGTACACTGAAGCTTTCTTT. Protein product: CSGGKGEYTEAFF. Full variable domain (outside the CDR3, taken from reference TRBV29-1 and TRBJ1-1): SAVISQKPSRDICQRGTSLTIQCQVDSQVTMMFWYRQQPGQSLTLIATANQGSEATYESGFVIDKFPISRPNLTFSTLTVSNMSPEDSSIYLCSGGKGEYTEAFFGQGTRLTVV.

This chain connects TRBV6-5 to TRBJ1-2; a weak D match, TRBD1 (6 bases). Germline values: CDR1 MNHEY, CDR2 SVGAGI. CDR3 length equals 14 residues. With 4 bases removed from V and 4 bases from J, the gap between germline ends came to 13 bases. The CDR3 nucleotides read TGTGCCAGCAGTTCATGGACAGCTCGCTATGGCTACACCTTC. Translating gives CASSSWTARYGYTF.

The chain couples TRBV4-2 to TRBJ2-2; 7 bases line up with TRBD1. CDR1 LGHNA and CDR2 YNFKEQ come from the germline V gene. V gave up 0 bases and J gave up 1 base; unmatched junction bases: 2. This CDR3 spans 16 amino acids. CDR3 DNA sequence: TGTGCCAGCAGCCAAGATAACAGGGGGAACACCGGGGAGCTGTTTTTT. This gives the protein CASSQDNRGNTGELFF.

The chain has TRBV11-1 and TRBJ1-1; possibly TRBD1 for D (5 bases). There are 12 residues in the CDR3. The germline V and J ends were trimmed by 3 bases and 7 bases, with 9 bases remaining between them. Germline V gene sequence: CDR1 SGHAT, CDR2 FQDESV (reference sequence). CDR3: CASSFQGGEAFF. The CDR3 region has the DNA TGTGCCAGCAGCTTTCAGGGTGGTGAAGCTTTCTTT.

The chain combines TRBV2 with TRBJ1-5; D perhaps matches TRBD1 (6 bases). CDR1 SNHLY and CDR2 FYNNEI come from the germline V gene. The CDR3 loop spans 12 amino acids. The germline V and J ends were trimmed by 2 bases and 8 bases, with 7 bases remaining between them. The CDR3 spells CASSESGEPQHF. The CDR3, as DNA: TGTGCCAGCAGTGAATCAGGGGAGCCCCAGCATTTT.

This chain links TRBV6-2 or TRBV6-3 with TRBJ1-1; tentatively, D is TRBD1 (6 bases). Germline values: CDR1 MNHEY, CDR2 SVGEGT. Trimming took 6 bases from V and 5 from J, leaving 10 bases between them. This CDR3 spans 12 amino acids. In nucleotides, the CDR3 is TGTGCCAGCAGCAAACAGGGAACTGAAGCTTTCTTT. Protein product: CASSKQGTEAFF.

The table lists this clone with a few counts. The J gene is TRBJ2-3, the V gene TRBV5-3, with 7 bases matching TRBD2. TRBV5-3 is an ORF for which the function is uncertain. The ends lost 1 base at V and 2 bases at J; junction bases unmatched: 4. The CDR3 extends over 15 amino acids. The chain's CDR3 is CARSLPSGPTDTQYF. In DNA form, the CDR3 reads TGTGCCAGAAGCTTGCCTAGCGGACCCACAGATACGCAGTATTTT.

The gene calls are TRBV9 and TRBJ1-1; 7 nucleotides align to TRBD1. Unmatched junction bases numbered 8, after V lost 3 bases and J lost 3 bases. This CDR3 is built from 15 residues. Germline-derived CDR1 and CDR2 are SGDLS and YYNGEE. The CDR3 spells CASSATGNGDTEAFF. In DNA, the CDR3 is TGTGCCAGCAGCGCGACAGGGAATGGGGACACTGAAGCTTTCTTT.

The chain couples TRBV6-5 to TRBJ1-1; D may be TRBD1 (5 bases). In germline, CDR1 is MNHEY, CDR2 SVGAGI. CDR3 length equals 14 residues. Trimming cost V 7 bases and J 1 base, with 13 bases left between them. Here the CDR3 DNA reads TGTGCCAGCAAGGGGTCATATTCGAACACTGAAGCTTTCTTT. The encoded protein is CASKGSYSNTEAFF.

Worth noting for this clone: This sample includes further DNA sequences coding for the same CDR3. The chain employs TRBV7-2 and TRBJ2-5; weak D call: TRBD1 (6 bases). This CDR3 spans 14 amino acids. Trimming stripped 5 bases from V and 2 bases from J, with 12 bases between. Germline V gene sequence: CDR1 SGHTA, CDR2 FQGNSA. DNA of the CDR3: TGTGCCAGCAGCCCTGGACAGAGGCAAGAGACCCAGTACTTC. Its protein product is CASSPGQRQETQYF.

The V and J genes are TRBV5-1 and TRBJ2-1; TRBD2 matches 8 bases. V lost 5 bases to trimming and J lost 5 bases; unmatched junction nucleotides: 6. CDR1 and CDR2 from the germline V gene are SGHRS and YFSETQ. This CDR3 spans 14 amino acids. The CDR3 DNA reads TGCGCCAGCAGGGTAGCGGGGACCGACAATGAGCAGTTCTTC. This sequence encodes CASRVAGTDNEQFF.

The genes are TRBV2 and TRBJ2-1, with D perhaps TRBD2 (5 bases). In germline, CDR1 is SNHLY, CDR2 FYNNEI. The CDR3 is 12 amino acids. The V end was cut by 7 bases, the J end by 3 bases, with 7 bases between. The chain's CDR3 is CASNRGYNEQFF. The CDR3 nucleotides are TGTGCCAGCAACCGGGGCTACAATGAGCAGTTCTTC.

The chain combines TRBV20-1 with TRBJ1-2; unclear D gene. The CDR3 length is 14 residues. Germline CDR1 reads DFQATT; CDR2 reads SNEGSKA (reference sequence). The V end lost 3 bases, the J end lost 1 base, and 12 bases lay between the germline ends. CDR3 loop: CSASPDSLNYGYTF. In nucleotides, the CDR3 is TGCAGTGCTAGTCCTGACTCACTTAACTATGGCTACACCTTC.

The rearrangement joins TRBV4-1 to TRBJ1-6; the D is unclear. V was pared by 3 bases and J by 9 bases, with 15 bases between. CDR1 and CDR2 (germline): MGHRA, YSYEKL. The CDR3 extends over 15 amino acids. This CDR3 is CASSQLDGGSSPLHF. The DNA for the CDR3 is TGCGCCAGCAGCCAGTTGGACGGAGGCTCTTCACCCCTCCACTTT.

The rearrangement uses TRBV6-5 and TRBJ1-1, with TRBD1 matching 9 bases. There are 15 residues in the CDR3. The germline CDR1 and CDR2 sequences are MNHEY and SVGAGI. Germline trimming cut 8 bases from V and 1 base from J; bases unmatched to any gene: 8. The CDR3 protein is CASLGQGPTNTEAFF. DNA for the CDR3: TGTGCCAGCCTCGGACAGGGGCCAACGAACACTGAAGCTTTCTTT.

There are many counts of this clone. The chain joins TRBV6-2 or TRBV6-3 to TRBJ1-1; TRBD1 matches at 7 bases. Germline-derived CDR1 and CDR2 are MNHEY and SVGEGT. V lost 2 bases, J lost 5 bases, and 8 bases stayed unmatched. This CDR3 has 15 amino acids. The CDR3 sequence: CASSYGTVEWTEAFF. DNA for the CDR3: TGTGCCAGCAGTTACGGGACAGTCGAATGGACTGAAGCTTTCTTT.

The rearrangement links TRBV6-5 to TRBJ2-5, with D tentatively TRBD2 (6 bases). Trimming removed 6 bases at V and 7 bases at J, with 18 bases between. The CDR3 runs 14 residues. Germline V gives CDR1 MNHEY, CDR2 SVGAGI. The CDR3 bases are TGTGCCAGCAGGATAGCAGGAGGGCCAGTGACCCAGTACTTC. Protein product: CASRIAGGPVTQYF.

A single count supports this clone. The V call is TRBV5-1, the J call TRBJ2-5, with 7 bases lining up with TRBD2. Germline values: CDR1 SGHRS, CDR2 YFSETQ. The CDR3 is 15 residues long. The V segment lost 0 bases and the J segment 6 bases; nucleotides outside the gene matches: 8. The DNA for the CDR3 is TGCGCCAGCAGCTTGGTACTGGGAGGGGACCAGACCCAGTACTTC. Protein product: CASSLVLGGDQTQYF.

This chain joins TRBV11-2 and TRBJ2-3, with a tentative D call TRBD2 (6 bases). This CDR3 spans 14 amino acids. CDR1 and CDR2 (germline): SGHAT, FQNNGV. V shed 6 bases and J shed 0 bases, with 10 bases lying between them. CDR3 bases: TGTGCCAGCAGTATTAGCGGTAGCACAGATACGCAGTATTTT. Translated, it gives CASSISGSTDTQYF.

Concerning this clone itself: The sample contains more than one DNA sequence encoding this CDR3. The V and J genes are TRBV5-1 and TRBJ2-3, with 7 bases that match TRBD2. The CDR3 is 15 amino acids. The germline V gene encodes CDR1 SGHRS and CDR2 YFSETQ. V was clipped by 0 bases and J by 2 bases; unmatched bases: 3. The CDR3 loop reads CASSLGLADTDTQYF. The CDR3 DNA sequence: TGCGCCAGCAGCTTGGGACTAGCAGACACAGATACGCAGTATTTT.

V is TRBV29-1 and J is TRBJ1-5; maybe TRBD1 (6 bases). The CDR3 is made up of 14 amino acids. Trimming cost V 6 bases and J 2 bases, with 14 bases left between them. Germline V gene data show CDR1 as SQVTM and CDR2 as ANQGSEA. CDR3 protein: CSVGGARGNQPQHF. CDR3 sequence (DNA): TGCAGCGTCGGGGGGGCGCGGGGCAATCAGCCCCAGCATTTT.

Comment on this clone: Other DNA sequences from this sample encode an identical CDR3 as well. The chain joins TRBV19 to TRBJ2-7; tentatively, D is TRBD2 (6 bases). The V gene lost 4 bases and the J gene lost 0 bases, with 7 bases spanning the gap. The CDR3 covers 13 residues. In germline, CDR1 is LNHDA, CDR2 SQIVND (reference sequence). The CDR3 DNA sequence: TGTGCCAGTAGTAGGCGGGACTCCTACGAGCAGTACTTC. Protein product: CASSRRDSYEQYF.

This chain joins TRBV5-5 and TRBJ2-7, with D uncertain. This CDR3 region has 13 residues. Germline CDR1 and CDR2: SGHKS and YYEKEE (reference sequence). Trimming shortened V by 1 base and J by 4 bases, and 9 bases separated the two germline ends. Here the CDR3 DNA reads TGTGCCAGCAGCTTGTCAGTTTCTTACGAGCAGTACGTC. Protein product: CASSLSVSYEQYV.

The V gene is TRBV4-2, the J gene TRBJ2-3, with D maybe TRBD2 (5 bases). The CDR3 runs 14 residues. Germline V gene lookup returns CDR1 LGHNA and CDR2 YNFKEQ. The V end lost 0 bases, the J end lost 2 bases, and 6 bases lay between the germline ends. DNA of the CDR3: TGTGCCAGCAGCCAAGAGGAGGACACAGATACGCAGTATTTT. Amino acid sequence: CASSQEEDTDTQYF.

The chain recombines TRBV28 with TRBJ2-7, with D possibly being TRBD1 (7 bases). Trimming cost V 11 bases and J 2 bases, with 16 bases left between them. This CDR3 is 13 amino acids long. Per germline, CDR1 MDHEN and CDR2 SYDVKM. The CDR3 sequence: CASVRGATYEQYF. CDR3 nucleotides: TGTGCCTCTGTCAGGGGGGCGACCTACGAGCAGTACTTC.

The rearrangement uses TRBV6-5 and TRBJ1-1; 7 bases line up with TRBD1. Trimming took 5 bases from V and 3 from J; bases not matched to a gene: 9. This CDR3 has 15 residues. The germline CDR1 and CDR2 sequences are MNHEY and SVGAGI. The CDR3 is CASSTPGTDYTEAFF. The CDR3 DNA reads TGTGCCAGCAGTACGCCCGGGACAGATTACACTGAAGCTTTCTTT.